This TCR beta chain was retrieved from a study of T cell responses to AZD1222 COVID-19 vaccine. Study in general: Researchers grouped second doses given at about 4 or about 12 weeks into one pool. The study, taken as a whole, reports: Repertoires were obtained only post-peak T cell response. There were mostly white British donors and more females than males, and clonal diversity was possibly underestimated.

V was cut by 5 bases and J by 6 bases, with 11 bases left in between. The CDR3 has 13 residues. From germline, CDR1 is SGHTA and CDR2 FQGTGA. Worth noting for this clone: Its target is not known.

Assay: immunoSEQ multiplex PCR; the TCRdb copy retains only in-frame clones and omits some. The sample has approximately 100,000 clones; about 92% are singletons. The gene calls are TRBV7-3 and TRBJ2-1, with a possible D match to TRBD2 (7 bases). Specimen: peripheral blood, collected on day 0 of AZD1222 vaccination. The receptor was isolated from an adult in good health. This CDR3 is CASSLGGLNEQFF. CDR3 sequence (DNA): TGTGCCAGCAGCCTCGGGGGGCTCAATGAGCAGTTCTTC.